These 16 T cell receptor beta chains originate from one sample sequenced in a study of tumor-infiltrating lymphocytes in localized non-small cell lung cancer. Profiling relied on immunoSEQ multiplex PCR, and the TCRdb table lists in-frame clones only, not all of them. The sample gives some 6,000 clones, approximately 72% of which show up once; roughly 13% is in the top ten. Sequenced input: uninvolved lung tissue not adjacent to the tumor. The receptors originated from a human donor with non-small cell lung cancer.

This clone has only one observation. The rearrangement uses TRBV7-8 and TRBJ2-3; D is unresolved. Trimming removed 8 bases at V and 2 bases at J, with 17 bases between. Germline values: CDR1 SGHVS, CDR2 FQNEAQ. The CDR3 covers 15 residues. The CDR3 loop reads CASYLVGRNTDTQYF. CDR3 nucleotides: TGTGCCAGCTACCTTGTGGGCCGGAACACAGATACGCAGTATTTT.

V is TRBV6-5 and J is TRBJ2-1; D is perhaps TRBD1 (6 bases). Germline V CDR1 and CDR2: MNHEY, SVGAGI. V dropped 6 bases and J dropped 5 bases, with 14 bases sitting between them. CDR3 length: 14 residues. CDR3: CASRGNRVDNEQFF. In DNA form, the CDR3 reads TGTGCCAGCAGAGGGAACAGGGTCGACAATGAGCAGTTCTTC.

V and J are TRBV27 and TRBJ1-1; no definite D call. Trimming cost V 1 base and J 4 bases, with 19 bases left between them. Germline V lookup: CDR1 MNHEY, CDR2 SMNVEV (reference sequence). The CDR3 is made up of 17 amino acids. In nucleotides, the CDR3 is TGTGCCAGCAGTTTATACCCCGGCAGAATCCTTATCACTGAAGCTTTCTTT. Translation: CASSLYPGRILITEAFF.

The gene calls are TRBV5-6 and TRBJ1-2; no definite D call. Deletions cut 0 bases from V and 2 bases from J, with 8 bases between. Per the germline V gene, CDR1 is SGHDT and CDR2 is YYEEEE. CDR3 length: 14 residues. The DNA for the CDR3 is TGTGCCAGCAGCTTGGACGGACGGAACTATGGCTACACCTTC. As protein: CASSLDGRNYGYTF.

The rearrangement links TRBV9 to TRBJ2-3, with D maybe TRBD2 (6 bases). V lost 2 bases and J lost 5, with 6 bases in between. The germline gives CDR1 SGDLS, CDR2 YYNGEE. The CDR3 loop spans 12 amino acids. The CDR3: CASSVGGDTQYF. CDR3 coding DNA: TGTGCCAGCAGCGTCGGGGGAGATACGCAGTATTTT. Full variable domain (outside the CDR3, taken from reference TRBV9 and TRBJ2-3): DSGVTQTPKHLITATGQRVTLRCSPRSGDLSVYWYQQSLDQGLQFLIQYYNGEERAKGNILERFSAQQFPDLHSELNLSSLELGDSALYFCASSVGGDTQYFGPGTRLTVL.

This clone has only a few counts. The DNA of the CDR3 is TGTGCCAGCAGTGAATTCGGACTAGCGGGGTACAATGAGCAGTTCTTC. Translated: CASSEFGLAGYNEQFF. The V and J genes are TRBV6-1 and TRBJ2-1, with 12 bases aligning to TRBD2. The germline V gene encodes CDR1 MNHNS and CDR2 SASEGT. The V and J ends lost 2 bases and 4 bases, in that order; junction bases with no gene match: 3. The CDR3 consists of 16 residues.

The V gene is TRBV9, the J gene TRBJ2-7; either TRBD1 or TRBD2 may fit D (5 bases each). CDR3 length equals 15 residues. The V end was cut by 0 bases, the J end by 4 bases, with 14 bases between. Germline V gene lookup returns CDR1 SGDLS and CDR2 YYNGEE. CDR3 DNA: TGTGCCAGCAGCGTAGCCGACGGGGCGAAGTACGAGCAGTACTTC. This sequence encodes CASSVADGAKYEQYF.

CDR3 in DNA: TGTGCCAGCAGCTTGAGGGGGCTTACCTACGAGCAGTACTTC. Its protein product is CASSLRGLTYEQYF. This chain joins TRBV4-2 and TRBJ2-7, with 7 bases matching TRBD1. CDR3 length: 14 residues. Germline CDR1 is LGHNA and CDR2 is YNFKEQ. Trimming at V came to 5 bases and at J to 2 bases, leaving 6 bases not matched to a gene.

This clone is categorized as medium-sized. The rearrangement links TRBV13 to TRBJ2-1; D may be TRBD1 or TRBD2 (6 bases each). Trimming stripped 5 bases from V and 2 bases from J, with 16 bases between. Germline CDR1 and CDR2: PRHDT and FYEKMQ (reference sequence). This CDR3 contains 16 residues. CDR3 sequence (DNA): TGTGCCAGCAGCCCCCATGAGGGGGGCCCCTACAATGAGCAGTTCTTC. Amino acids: CASSPHEGGPYNEQFF.

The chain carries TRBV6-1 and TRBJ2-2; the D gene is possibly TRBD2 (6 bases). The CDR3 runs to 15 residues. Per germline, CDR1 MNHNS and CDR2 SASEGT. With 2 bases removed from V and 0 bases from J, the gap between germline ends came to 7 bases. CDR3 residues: CASSELAPNTGELFF. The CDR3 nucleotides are TGTGCCAGCAGTGAACTAGCGCCGAACACCGGGGAGCTGTTTTTT.

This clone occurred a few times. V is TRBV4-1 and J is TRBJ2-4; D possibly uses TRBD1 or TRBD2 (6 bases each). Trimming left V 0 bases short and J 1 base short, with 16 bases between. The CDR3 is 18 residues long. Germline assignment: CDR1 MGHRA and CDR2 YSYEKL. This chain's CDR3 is CASSQDFPGGLAKNIQYF. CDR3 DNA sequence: TGCGCCAGCAGCCAAGATTTCCCCGGGGGCCTCGCCAAAAACATTCAGTACTTC.

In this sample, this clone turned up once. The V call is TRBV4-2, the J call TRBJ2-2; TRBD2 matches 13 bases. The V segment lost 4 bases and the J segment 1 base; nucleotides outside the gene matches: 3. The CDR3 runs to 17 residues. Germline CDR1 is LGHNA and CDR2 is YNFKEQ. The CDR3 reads CASSLGLAGQNTGELFF. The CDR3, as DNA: TGTGCCAGCAGCCTGGGACTAGCGGGACAGAACACCGGGGAGCTGTTTTTT.

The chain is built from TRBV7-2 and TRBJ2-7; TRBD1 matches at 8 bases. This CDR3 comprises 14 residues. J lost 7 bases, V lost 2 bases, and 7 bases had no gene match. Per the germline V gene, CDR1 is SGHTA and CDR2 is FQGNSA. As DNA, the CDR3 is TGTGCCAGCAGCTTAAATAACAGGGGGTCTGAGCAGTACTTC. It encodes CASSLNNRGSEQYF.

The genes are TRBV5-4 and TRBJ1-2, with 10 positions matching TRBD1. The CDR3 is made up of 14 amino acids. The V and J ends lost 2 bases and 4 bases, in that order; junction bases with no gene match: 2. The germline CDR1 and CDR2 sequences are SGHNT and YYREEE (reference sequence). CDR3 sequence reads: CASSFRTGGYGYTF. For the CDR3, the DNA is TGTGCCAGCAGCTTTCGGACAGGGGGCTATGGCTACACCTTC.

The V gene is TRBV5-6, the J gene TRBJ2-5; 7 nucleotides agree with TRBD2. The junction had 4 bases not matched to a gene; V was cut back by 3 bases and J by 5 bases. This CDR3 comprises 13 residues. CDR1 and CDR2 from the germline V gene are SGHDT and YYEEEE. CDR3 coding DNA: TGTGCCAGCAGCTCACTAGCGACGGAGACCCAGTACTTC. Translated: CASSSLATETQYF.

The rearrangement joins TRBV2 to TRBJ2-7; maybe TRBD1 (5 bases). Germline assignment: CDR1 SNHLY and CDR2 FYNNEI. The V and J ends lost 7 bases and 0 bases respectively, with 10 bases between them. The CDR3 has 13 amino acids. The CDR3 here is CASTETDSYEQYF. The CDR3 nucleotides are TGTGCCAGCACTGAGACAGACTCCTACGAGCAGTACTTC.